These T cell receptor beta chains were read from a single sample in a study of OX40 agonist ivuxolimab in advanced cancers. Here immunoSEQ multiplex PCR was the method, and the copy in TCRdb shows in-frame clones only, minus some. The sample records tens of thousands of clones, about 93% being singletons. The specimen comprised CD4+ or CD8+ T cells sorted from blood, sampled in a trial of the OX40 agonist ivuxolimab. The receptors here all came from an adult with an advanced solid tumor such as melanoma, head and neck, liver or kidney cancer. Both conserved end residues are part of each CDR3. Fields, in order: V gene, J gene, clone size, D gene, CDR3 protein, CDR3 DNA. The D gene is left open where the match is weak. Clone size is stated in some rows and not others, as once, few, many or a class when expanded.

>TRBV10-3|TRBJ2-7|-|-
CAISGGRGPYEQYF
TGTGCCATCAGTGGGGGCAGGGGACCCTACGAGCAGTACTTC
>TRBV7-6|TRBJ2-5|-|TRBD2
CASSLGAYSLAEETQYF
TGTGCCAGCAGCTTAGGGGCCTATAGTCTAGCGGAAGAGACCCAGTACTTC
>TRBV9|TRBJ2-5|-|-
CASSDDGGGESNRRQYF
TGTGCCAGCAGCGACGATGGCGGGGGCGAATCGAATCGGCGGCAGTACTTC
>TRBV7-9|TRBJ2-1|-|TRBD2
CASSHNQREPSGRWNEQFF
TGTGCCAGCAGCCACAACCAGCGGGAGCCTAGCGGGAGATGGAATGAGCAGTTCTTC
>TRBV7-9|TRBJ1-3|-|-
CASTRTGANTIYF
TGTGCCAGCACCAGGACCGGCGCTAACACCATATATTTT
>TRBV2|TRBJ2-5|-|-
CASSEAAEGLEETQYF
TGTGCCAGCAGTGAAGCTGCCGAAGGGTTGGAGGAGACCCAGTACTTC
>TRBV27|TRBJ2-7|-|-
CASSLMGGEQYF
TGTGCCAGCAGTCTTATGGGGGGCGAGCAGTACTTC
>TRBV7-2|TRBJ1-2|-|-
CASSLLASEGVHYGYTF
TGTGCCAGCAGCTTATTAGCGTCGGAGGGGGTCCACTATGGCTACACCTTC
>TRBV4-3|TRBJ2-3|once|-
CASSQDVGESSDTQYF
TGCGCCAGCAGCCAAGATGTGGGGGAGTCATCAGATACGCAGTATTTT
>TRBV4-1|TRBJ2-7|-|TRBD1
CASSFRDRGNYEQYF
TGCGCCAGCAGCTTCCGGGACAGGGGGAACTACGAGCAGTACTTC
>TRBV9|TRBJ2-3|-|TRBD2
CASSVGAGVSTDTQYF
TGTGCCAGCAGCGTAGGGGCGGGAGTCAGCACAGATACGCAGTATTTT
>TRBV28|TRBJ2-1|-|TRBD1
CASSTGTGADEQFF
TGTGCCAGCAGCACCGGGACAGGGGCCGATGAGCAGTTCTTC
>TRBV9|TRBJ2-7|-|-
CASSVGDSQYEQYF
TGTGCCAGCAGCGTAGGAGACAGTCAGTACGAGCAGTACTTC
>TRBV5-1|TRBJ2-3|-|-
CASSLLLASGTDTQYF
TGCGCCAGCAGCTTGTTACTGGCTTCGGGCACAGATACGCAGTATTTT
>TRBV27|TRBJ1-1|-|-
CASSLRRGAGTEAFF
TGTGCCAGCAGTTTAAGGAGGGGGGCTGGCACTGAAGCTTTCTTT
>TRBV7-9|TRBJ2-3|-|TRBD2
CASSFSGGDTDTQYF
TGTGCCAGCAGCTTTAGCGGGGGAGACACAGATACGCAGTATTTT
>TRBV29-1|TRBJ2-1|-|-
CSGWDNEQFF
TGCAGCGGATGGGACAATGAGCAGTTCTTC
>TRBV9|TRBJ2-7|-|TRBD2
CASSVGLADTYEQYF
TGTGCCAGCAGCGTAGGACTAGCAGATACCTACGAGCAGTACTTC
>TRBV5-1|TRBJ1-1|-|-
CASSLAGPTEAFF
TGCGCCAGCAGCTTAGCCGGACCCACTGAAGCTTTCTTT
>TRBV29-1|TRBJ2-7|-|TRBD1
CSVRQGSPYEQYF
TGCAGCGTCCGACAGGGATCCCCCTACGAGCAGTACTTC
>TRBV27|TRBJ1-2|once|TRBD1
CASSPWTGEVYGYTF
TGTGCCAGCAGTCCCTGGACAGGGGAGGTCTATGGCTACACCTTC
>TRBV6-6|TRBJ1-5|-|-
CATIHRSGQPQHF
TGTGCCACCATCCATCGGTCGGGTCAGCCCCAGCATTTT
>TRBV28|TRBJ2-7|once|-
CAKQGGQPSYEQYF
TGTGCCAAGCAGGGGGGACAGCCCTCCTACGAGCAGTACTTC
>TRBV9|TRBJ1-1|few|TRBD1
CASSVGDRDYTEAFF
TGTGCCAGCAGCGTAGGTGACAGGGACTACACTGAAGCTTTCTTT
>TRBV7-7|TRBJ2-7|-|-
CASSPIPRLSTPYEQYF
TGTGCTAGCAGCCCAATCCCTCGCCTCTCCACCCCCTACGAGCAGTACTTC
>TRBV19|TRBJ1-2|-|-
CASSISGPATPVGYTF
TGTGCCAGTAGTATAAGCGGACCAGCCACCCCCGTTGGCTACACCTTC
>TRBV7-9|TRBJ1-2|few|-
CASSPIGPYGYTF
TGTGCCAGCAGCCCTATTGGGCCGTATGGCTACACCTTC
>TRBV30|TRBJ2-7|-|-
CAWDPGQNYEQYF
TGTGCCTGGGACCCCGGGCAGAACTACGAGCAGTACTTC
>TRBV4-1|TRBJ1-5|-|-
CASSQFGEQPQHF
TGCGCCAGCAGCCAATTCGGTGAACAGCCCCAGCATTTT
>TRBV11-3|TRBJ2-2|-|-
CASSLEGPDTGELFF
TGTGCCAGCAGCTTAGAGGGGCCGGACACCGGGGAGCTGTTTTTT
>TRBV9|TRBJ2-1|-|TRBD1
CASSGLPGQRYNEQFF
TGTGCCAGCAGCGGACTCCCGGGACAGCGCTACAATGAGCAGTTCTTC